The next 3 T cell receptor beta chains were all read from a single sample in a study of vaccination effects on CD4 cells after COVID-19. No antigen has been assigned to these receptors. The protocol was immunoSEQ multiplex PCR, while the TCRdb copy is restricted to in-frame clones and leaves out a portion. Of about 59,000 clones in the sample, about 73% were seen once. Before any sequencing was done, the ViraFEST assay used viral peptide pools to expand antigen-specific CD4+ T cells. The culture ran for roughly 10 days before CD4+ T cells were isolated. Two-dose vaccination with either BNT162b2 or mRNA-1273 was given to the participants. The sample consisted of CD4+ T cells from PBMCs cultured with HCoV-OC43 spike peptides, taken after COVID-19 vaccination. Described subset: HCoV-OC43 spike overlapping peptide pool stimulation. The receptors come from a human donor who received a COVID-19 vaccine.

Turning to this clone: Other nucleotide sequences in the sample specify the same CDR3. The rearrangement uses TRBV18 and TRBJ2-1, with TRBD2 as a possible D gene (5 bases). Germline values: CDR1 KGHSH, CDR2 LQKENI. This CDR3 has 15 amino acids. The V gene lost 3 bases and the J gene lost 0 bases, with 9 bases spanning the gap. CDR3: CASSPSGFSYNEQFF. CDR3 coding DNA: TGTGCCAGCTCACCGTCGGGGTTCTCCTACAATGAGCAGTTCTTC.

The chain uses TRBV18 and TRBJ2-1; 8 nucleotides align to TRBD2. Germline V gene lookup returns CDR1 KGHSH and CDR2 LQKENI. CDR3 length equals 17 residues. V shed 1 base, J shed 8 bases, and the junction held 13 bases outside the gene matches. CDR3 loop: CASSPRNSGLEGDEQFF. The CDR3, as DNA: TGTGCCAGCTCACCACGGAACTCGGGACTAGAGGGCGATGAGCAGTTCTTC. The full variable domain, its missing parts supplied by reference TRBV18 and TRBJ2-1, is NAGVMQNPRHLVRRRGQEARLRCSPMKGHSHVYWYRQLPEEGLKFMVYLQKENIIDESGMPKERFSAEFPKEGPSILRIQQVVRGDSAAYFCASSPRNSGLEGDEQFFGPGTRLTVL.

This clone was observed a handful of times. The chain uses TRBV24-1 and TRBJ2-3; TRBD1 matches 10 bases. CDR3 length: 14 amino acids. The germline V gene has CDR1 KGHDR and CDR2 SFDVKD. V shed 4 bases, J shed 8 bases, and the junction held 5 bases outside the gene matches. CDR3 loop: CATSEHWDRGTQYF. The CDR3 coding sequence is TGTGCCACCAGTGAACATTGGGACAGGGGTACGCAGTATTTT.